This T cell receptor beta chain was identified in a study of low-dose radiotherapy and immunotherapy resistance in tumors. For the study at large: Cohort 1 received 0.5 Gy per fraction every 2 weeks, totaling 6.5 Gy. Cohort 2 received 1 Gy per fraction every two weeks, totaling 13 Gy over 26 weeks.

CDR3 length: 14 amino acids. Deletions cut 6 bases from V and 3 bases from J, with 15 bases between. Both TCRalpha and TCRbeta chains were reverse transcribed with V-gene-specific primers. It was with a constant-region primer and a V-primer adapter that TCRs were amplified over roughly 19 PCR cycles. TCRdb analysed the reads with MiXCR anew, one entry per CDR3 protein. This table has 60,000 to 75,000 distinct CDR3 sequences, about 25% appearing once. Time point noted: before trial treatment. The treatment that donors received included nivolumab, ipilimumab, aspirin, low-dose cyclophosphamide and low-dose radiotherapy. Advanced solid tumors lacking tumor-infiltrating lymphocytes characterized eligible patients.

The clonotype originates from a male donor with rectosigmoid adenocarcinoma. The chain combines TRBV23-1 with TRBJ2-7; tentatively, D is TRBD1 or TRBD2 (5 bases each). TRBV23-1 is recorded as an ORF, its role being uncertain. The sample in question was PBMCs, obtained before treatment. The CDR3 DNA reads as TGCGCCAGCAGAAAACAGGAGGATGTCTACGAGCAGTACTTC. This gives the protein CASRKQEDVYEQYF.